This TCR beta chain was captured by sequencing in a study of T cell repertoires in cytomegalovirus infection. Across the study: Carrying CMV and the relevant HLA type showed in public TCR beta signatures.

General observations from the study: Predominance within the ex vivo response was attributable to HLA-C-restricted CMV-specific TCR beta clonotypes. Of the TCR beta families, the public ones yielded a cumulative frequency that identified carriers of CMV plus the relevant HLA.

The V end was cut by 6 bases, the J end by 12 bases, with 17 bases between. Germline V gene lookup returns CDR1 SEHNR and CDR2 FQNEAQ (reference sequence). CDR3 length: 13 amino acids. TCRdb independently ran MiXCR on the reads; one entry per CDR3 protein. The table records about 600,000 distinct CDR3 sequences, roughly 24% of them present only once. Turning to this clonotype: The target antigen is unknown.

The sequence was obtained from a human donor in good health (CMV status not recorded). Some clones in this sample may be carry-over from other donors' samples. The chain joins TRBV7-9 to TRBJ1-4; D is ambiguous. Sequencing input: CD8+ T cells from PBMCs. CDR3 in DNA: TGTGCCAGCAGTCACGGGCCAGGAAGGGAACTGTTTTTT. It is translated as CASSHGPGRELFF. The variable domain in full, completed from reference TRBV7-9 and TRBJ1-4, reads DTGVSQNPRHKITKRGQNVTFRCDPISEHNRLYWYRQTLGQGPEFLTYFQNEAQLEKSRLLSDRFSAERPKGSFSTLEIQRTEQGDSAMYLCASSHGPGRELFFGSGTQLSVL.